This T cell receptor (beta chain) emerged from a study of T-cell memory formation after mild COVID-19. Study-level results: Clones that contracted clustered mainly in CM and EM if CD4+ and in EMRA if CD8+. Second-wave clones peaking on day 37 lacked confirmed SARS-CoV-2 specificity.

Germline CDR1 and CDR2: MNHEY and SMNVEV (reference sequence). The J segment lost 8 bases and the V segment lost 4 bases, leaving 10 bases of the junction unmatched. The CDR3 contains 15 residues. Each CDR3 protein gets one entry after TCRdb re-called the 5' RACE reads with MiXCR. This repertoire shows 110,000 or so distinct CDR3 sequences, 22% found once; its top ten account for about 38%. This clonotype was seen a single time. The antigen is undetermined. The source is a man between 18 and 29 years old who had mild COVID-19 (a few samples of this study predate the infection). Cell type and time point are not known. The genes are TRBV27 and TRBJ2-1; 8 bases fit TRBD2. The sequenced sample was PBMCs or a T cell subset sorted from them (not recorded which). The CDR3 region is CASSSALRGVDEQFF. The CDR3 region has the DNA TGTGCCAGCAGTTCCGCCTTGCGGGGGGTAGATGAGCAGTTCTTC.